One sample yielded the 15 T cell receptor beta chains listed below, sequenced in a study of vaccination and CD4 T cells after COVID-19 (dated by TCRdb to 2021 to 2024). What these receptors recognize is not known. Libraries were made using PCR. The sequencer listed for this sample is Illumina iSeq 100. DNA from cultured CD4+ T cells underwent TCR sequencing with the Oncomine TCR Beta short-read assay at the Johns Hopkins FTIC core. The public reads were run again by TCRdb, first through fastp at Q25 and then through MiXCR, and only productive beta chains were kept. CDR3 protein sequences are deduplicated, and each keeps its most common genes and DNA. This sample gives some 13,000 distinct CDR3 sequences in total; about half of them show up just once. The ten largest clonotypes hold over 15% of the sample. The label giving this sample's treatment or condition can be read as: approximately nine-day PBMC culture with coronavirus spike peptide pools or control peptides (ViraFEST assay).

Source material: CD4+ T cells from blood, cultured in vitro. These receptors all stem from a human donor who had recovered from COVID-19.

This rearrangement joins TRBV7-6 to TRBJ1-1, with 9 nucleotides matching TRBD1. The junction had 2 bases not matched to a gene; V was cut back by 5 bases and J by 1 base. This CDR3 comprises 14 residues. Germline CDR1 and CDR2: SGHVS and FNYEAQ. The DNA of the CDR3 is TGTGCCAGCAGCGGGGGACAGGGGAACACTGAAGCTTTCTTT. Translated, it gives CASSGGQGNTEAFF.

This clonotype occurred a few times. The rearrangement joins TRBV6-1 to TRBJ2-7, with 9 nucleotides matching TRBD2. The CDR3 runs 14 residues. Trimming cost V 6 bases and J 0 bases; bases outside gene matches: 3. Germline V CDR1 and CDR2: MNHNS, SASEGT. The CDR3 DNA follows: TGTGCCAGCAGGCTAGCGGGAAACTCCTACGAGCAGTACTTC. This sequence encodes CASRLAGNSYEQYF.

This clonotype has just one count. The V call is TRBV6-1, the J call TRBJ2-3; D not certain. The germline V gene encodes CDR1 MNHNS and CDR2 SASEGT. The CDR3 consists of 12 residues. Trimming cost V 7 bases and J 2 bases, with 7 bases left between them. CDR3 DNA sequence: TGTGCCAGCACTGGATACACAGATACGCAGTATTTT. Translated: CASTGYTDTQYF.

This clonotype has a handful of counts. The genes are TRBV2 and TRBJ1-6; unclear D gene. CDR3 size: 15 residues. V shed 1 base and J shed 6 bases, with 10 bases lying between them. Germline values: CDR1 SNHLY, CDR2 FYNNEI. For the CDR3, the DNA is TGTGCCAGCAGTGAAGAGCGGCAGCCTAATTCACCCCTCCACTTT. It specifies CASSEERQPNSPLHF.

V usage is TRBV30 and J usage is TRBJ1-4; possibly TRBD1 for D (6 bases). Germline V gene lookup returns CDR1 GTSNPN and CDR2 SVGIG (reference sequence). This CDR3 spans 14 amino acids. Trimming took off 0 bases at V and 8 bases at J, with 13 bases between the two ends. The chain's CDR3 is CAWSVSGAREKLFF. The DNA of the CDR3 is TGTGCCTGGAGTGTATCGGGGGCTCGGGAAAAACTGTTTTTT.

The chain combines TRBV20-1 with TRBJ2-1; 10 positions agree with TRBD2. The CDR3 length is 15 residues. The ends lost 3 bases at V and 9 bases at J; junction bases unmatched: 11. Germline CDR1 is DFQATT and CDR2 is SNEGSKA (reference sequence). The CDR3 DNA is TGCAGTGCTAGTGGTCAGCTAGCGGGAGCGGTTGAGCAGTTCTTC. The encoded protein is CSASGQLAGAVEQFF.

This clonotype was seen more than once but under ten times. The chain recombines TRBV19 with TRBJ1-1; 8 bases fit TRBD1. CDR1 is LNHDA, CDR2 SQIVND, per germline (reference sequence). V shed 7 bases and J 6 bases; nucleotides not matched to a gene: 1. This CDR3 spans 11 amino acids. The CDR3 DNA is TGTGCCAGTATACAGGGGGCTGAAGCTTTCTTT. It specifies CASIQGAEAFF. The full variable domain, with the rest looked up from reference TRBV19 and TRBJ1-1, is DGGITQSPKYLFRKEGQNVTLSCEQNLNHDAMYWYRQDPGQGLRLIYYSQIVNDFQKGDIAEGYSVSREKKESFPLTVTSAQKNPTAFYLCASIQGAEAFFGQGTRLTVV.

This sequence joins TRBV24-1 and TRBJ2-7; 11 bases align to TRBD2. CDR3 length: 14 amino acids. V shed 3 bases and J 6 bases; nucleotides not matched to a gene: 3. Germline-derived CDR1 and CDR2 are KGHDR and SFDVKD. The CDR3 here is CATSDPLAGGEQYF. CDR3 sequence (DNA): TGTGCCACCAGTGATCCCCTAGCGGGAGGCGAGCAGTACTTC.

This chain links TRBV20-1 with TRBJ2-7; no clear D gene. CDR1 and CDR2 (germline): DFQATT, SNEGSKA (reference sequence). The CDR3 has 12 amino acids. Trimming pared 3 bases from V and 6 bases from J, leaving 12 bases between. CDR3 in DNA: TGCAGTGCTAGTCCTACCCCCCTCGAGCAGTACTTC. Protein: CSASPTPLEQYF.

This clonotype appeared a single time. At one end, the junction sequence differs from germline, possibly due to a read error. The CDR3 sequence is CTSSIEDRGLNQAQHF. The CDR3 DNA is TGTACCAGTAGTATAGAGGACAGGGGACTAAACCAGGCCCAGCATTTT. This chain connects TRBV19 to TRBJ1-5, with 9 bases aligning to TRBD1. Germline lookup yields CDR1 LNHDA and CDR2 SQIVND (reference sequence). CDR3 length equals 16 residues.

This clonotype has only a few counts. The CDR3 here is CAWDSFGAYEQYF. CDR3 DNA: TGTGCCTGGGACAGTTTCGGGGCCTACGAGCAGTACTTC. The V call is TRBV30, the J call TRBJ2-7; D might be TRBD1 or TRBD2, each matching 5 bases. The germline V and J ends were trimmed by 5 bases and 2 bases, with 13 bases remaining between them. Germline V gene data show CDR1 as GTSNPN and CDR2 as SVGIG (reference sequence). The CDR3 contains 13 residues.

The V gene is TRBV12-3 or TRBV12-4, the J gene TRBJ2-5; 7 bases map to TRBD2. Trimming removed 5 bases from V and 4 bases from J; junction bases left unmatched: 7. CDR3 length: 14 amino acids. This CDR3 is CASSEGWGGETQYF. In nucleotides, the CDR3 is TGTGCCAGCAGTGAGGGGTGGGGGGGAGAGACCCAGTACTTC.

CDR3 region: CASSRQTANEKLFF. The CDR3 DNA is TGTGCCAGCAGCCGACAAACGGCTAATGAAAAACTGTTTTTT. The chain employs TRBV7-9 and TRBJ1-4; D not certain. This CDR3 has 14 amino acids. Germline V gene data show CDR1 as SEHNR and CDR2 as FQNEAQ (reference sequence). Trimming removed 5 bases from V and 3 bases from J, with 10 bases in between.

This chain uses TRBV4-3 with TRBJ2-6, with 9 bases matching TRBD2. Germline assignment: CDR1 LGHNA and CDR2 YSLEER. This CDR3 has 16 residues. The junction had 4 bases not matched to a gene; V was cut back by 3 bases and J by 4 bases. The CDR3 loop is CASSQGLASGANVLTF. The DNA of the CDR3 is TGCGCCAGCAGCCAGGGACTAGCCTCCGGGGCCAACGTCCTGACTTTC.

This clonotype turned up a few times. The CDR3 DNA reads TGCAGTGCTTACAGGGGAATAGGGACCAAAAACATTCAGTACTTC. This gives the protein CSAYRGIGTKNIQYF. The chain uses TRBV20-1 and TRBJ2-4; 7 nucleotides match TRBD1. The CDR3 has 15 residues. Germline V lookup: CDR1 DFQATT, CDR2 SNEGSKA (reference sequence). Trimming took 5 bases from V and 2 from J; bases not matched to a gene: 9.